A selection of T cell receptor beta chains follows, all from one sample in a study of control samples from healthy donors and cancer patients. Assay: immunoSEQ multiplex PCR; the TCRdb copy retains only in-frame clones and omits some. The sample includes over 90,000 clones, roughly 94% of them seen just once. The specimen sequenced was blood. Receptors originate from a woman aged 18-30 years in good health. Each CDR3 is given with its conserved first and last residue. D genes are given only for firm matches. Size values are once, few and many counts, or a class for expanded clones, and some rows have none.

d_call clone_size j_call v_call cdr3_nt cdr3_aa
NA NA TRBJ1-2 TRBV7-9 TGTGCCAGCAGCTTCCGGGACGACTATGGCTACACCTTC CASSFRDDYGYTF
NA NA TRBJ1-2 TRBV28 TGTGCCAGCAGTCCAACCGACGGGACACGAACGGGAGGCTACACCTTC CASSPTDGTRTGGYTF
NA NA TRBJ1-4 TRBV6-5 TGTGCCAGCAGGGGGACACCGGCAACTAATGAAAAACTGTTTTTT CASRGTPATNEKLFF
TRBD2 once TRBJ2-1 TRBV4-3 TGCGCCAGCAGCCAGATCCCGGGACTAATTTACAATGAGCAGTTCTTC CASSQIPGLIYNEQFF
NA NA TRBJ1-1 TRBV2 TGTGCCAGCCTAAAGAGGCACACTGAAGCTTTCTTT CASLKRHTEAFF
NA NA TRBJ1-3 TRBV6-5 TGTGCCAGCACTAGACCGGAGGCTGGAAACACCATATATTTT CASTRPEAGNTIYF
NA NA TRBJ2-7 TRBV3-1/TRBV3-2 TGTGCCAGCAGCCAGGGCGCCGCCCACTACGAGCAGTACTTC CASSQGAAHYEQYF
NA NA TRBJ2-7 TRBV2 TGTGCCAGCAGTGATCGCTACGAGCAGTACTTC CASSDRYEQYF
TRBD1 NA TRBJ1-5 TRBV19 TGTGCCAGTAGTACCAGAGGTCGGGACAGGGATCAGCCCCAGCATTTT CASSTRGRDRDQPQHF
NA NA TRBJ2-7 TRBV7-3 TGTGCCAGCAGCCCAACGGGGGGCAGTTACCAGCAGTACTTC CASSPTGGSYQQYF
TRBD2 NA TRBJ2-1 TRBV7-9 TGTGCCAGCAGTAACCCTAGCGGGGGCTACAATGAGCAGTTCTTC CASSNPSGGYNEQFF
TRBD1 NA TRBJ1-1 TRBV24-1 TGTGCCACCAGTGATAGCCGGACAGGAGGAATTGAAGCTTTCTTT CATSDSRTGGIEAFF
NA NA TRBJ1-1 TRBV6-6 TGTGCCAGCAGCCGGGGGAACGCTGAAGCTTTCTTT CASSRGNAEAFF
TRBD2 once TRBJ2-2 TRBV4-1 TGCGCCAGCAGCCGACAACGGACTAGCGGGAACACCGGGGAGCTGTTTTTT CASSRQRTSGNTGELFF
NA NA TRBJ2-5 TRBV7-2 TGTGCCAGCAGCTTAGAGGCGGCAGAGACCCAGTACTTC CASSLEAAETQYF
TRBD1 NA TRBJ1-4 TRBV5-4 TGTGCCCGCCAGGTTGGGACAGGGGGATTGGGTAATGAAAAACTGTTTTTT CARQVGTGGLGNEKLFF
TRBD1 NA TRBJ2-7 TRBV12-3/TRBV12-4 TGTGCCAGCACCTTGACAGGGGGCAGGGAGCAGTACTTC CASTLTGGREQYF
NA NA TRBJ2-2 TRBV12-5 TGTGCTAGTGGGCTTATCCCCGGGGAGCTGTTTTTT CASGLIPGELFF
TRBD1 NA TRBJ1-5 TRBV5-1 TGCGCCAGCAGCTACGTCCCGGGACAGGGGGGCCCCTATAGCAATCAGCCCCAGCATTTT CASSYVPGQGGPYSNQPQHF
NA NA TRBJ1-1 TRBV24-1 TGTGCCACCAGTGAGGGAGGGTTGATGAACACTGAAGCTTTCTTT CATSEGGLMNTEAFF
NA NA TRBJ1-2 TRBV19 TGTGCCAGTCTAAGGGGCGCCGGATTTGGCTACACCTTC CASLRGAGFGYTF
NA NA TRBJ2-7 TRBV5-6 TGTGCCAGCAGCTTGTACTACAGGGAGGTCTACGAGCAGTACTTC CASSLYYREVYEQYF
NA NA TRBJ1-1 TRBV6-5 TGTGCCAGCAGTTACTCAGGAGTGAACACTGAAGCTTTCTTT CASSYSGVNTEAFF
NA NA TRBJ1-6 TRBV4-1 TGCGCCAGCAGCCAAGATCTCGGGGGGGCCGCGAATAATTCACCCCTCCACTTT CASSQDLGGAANNSPLHF
TRBD2 NA TRBJ2-2 TRBV28 TGTGCTTCGACTAGCGGGGGGTCCAACACCGGGGAGCTGTTTTTT CASTSGGSNTGELFF